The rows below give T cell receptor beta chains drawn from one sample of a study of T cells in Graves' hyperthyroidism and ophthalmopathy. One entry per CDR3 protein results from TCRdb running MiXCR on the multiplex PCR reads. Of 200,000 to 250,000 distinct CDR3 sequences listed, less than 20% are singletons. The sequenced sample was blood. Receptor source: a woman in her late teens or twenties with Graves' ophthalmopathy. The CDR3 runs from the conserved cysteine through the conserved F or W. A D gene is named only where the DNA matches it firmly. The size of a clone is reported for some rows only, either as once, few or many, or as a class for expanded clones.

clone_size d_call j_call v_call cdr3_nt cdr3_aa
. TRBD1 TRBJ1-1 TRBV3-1 TGTGCCAGCAGGCCCGGACAGGGGGCGGGTGAAGCTTTCTTT CASRPGQGAGEAFF
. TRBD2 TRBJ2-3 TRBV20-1 TGCAGTGTTTCGAACCCGGGACTAGCGGGAGGAGGCACAGATACGCAGTATTTT CSVSNPGLAGGGTDTQYF
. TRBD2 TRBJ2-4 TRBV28 TGTGCCAGCAAATCAGCGACTAGCGGGGCTAAAAACATTCAGTACTTC CASKSATSGAKNIQYF
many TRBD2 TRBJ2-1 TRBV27 TGTGCCAGCACCCTGGAGGGTGGGACTAGCGCCTACAATGAGCAGTTCTTC CASTLEGGTSAYNEQFF
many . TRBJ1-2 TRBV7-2 TGTGCCAGCAGCCAGACACGAAGTCTTAACTATGGCTACACCTTC CASSQTRSLNYGYTF
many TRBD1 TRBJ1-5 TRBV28 TGTGCCAGCAGTTTATTTCCCGACAGGGGGATAGAAAGCAATCAGCCCCAGCATTTT CASSLFPDRGIESNQPQHF
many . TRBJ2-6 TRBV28 TGTGCCACCGGGGCCAACGTCCTGACTTTC CATGANVLTF
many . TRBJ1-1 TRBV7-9 TGTGCCAGCAGCCGTGACAGCATACTCATGAACACTGAAGCTTTCTTT CASSRDSILMNTEAFF
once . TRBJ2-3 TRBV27 TGTGCCAGCAGTTTATGGTCGAGAGGAGGTGATACGCAGTATTTT CASSLWSRGGDTQYF
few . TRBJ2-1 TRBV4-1 TGCGCCAGCAAGGACGGGGGGCTAGGTAATGAGCAGTTCTTC CASKDGGLGNEQFF